This T cell receptor beta chain stems from a study of regulatory T cells in long-lasting Graves disease. Construction of TCR beta libraries relied on iRepertoire HTBI primers and on Arm-PCR targeting CDR3 regions. TCRdb fed the multiplex PCR reads into MiXCR, producing one record per CDR3 protein. The table has 350,000 to 550,000 distinct CDR3 sequences, under 15% seen once. There are many counts of this clonotype. What it binds is unknown. One end of the junction fails to match germline, which may point to a read error. Time point of the sample: newly diagnosed GD, antithyroid drugs for less than 3 months. Extracted PBMC RNA gave rise to the TCR library. The diagnosis of Graves' disease used American Thyroid Association guidelines. Recruitment took place at an endocrinology department in Xi'an, China. Study observations and caveats: Whereas new patients shared about 980 public clonotypes, persistent patients shared more, at approximately 2,500.

These data were also reused for a study on T cells in Graves' hyperthyroidism and ophthalmopathy. That work contributes: Blood also contained most expanded thyroid clonotypes above 0.001.

The receptor was derived from a woman aged 25-40 years with Graves disease. The material sequenced was peripheral blood mononuclear cells (PBMCs), taken at new diagnosis, from a patient treated with antithyroid drugs.

The CDR3 loop reads CASGIVTPTGLNTEAFF. Written as DNA, the CDR3 is TGTGCCAGTGGTATAGTCACCCCGACAGGCCTGAACACTGAAGCTTTCTTT. The V and J genes are TRBV19 and TRBJ1-1, with D maybe TRBD1 (6 bases). The CDR3 covers 17 residues. The V gene's germline CDR1 is LNHDA and CDR2 SQIVND (reference sequence).